Each of the 10 T cell receptor beta chains below was sequenced from the same sample in a study of blood T cell repertoires in COVID-19. Produced via immunoSEQ multiplex PCR; TCRdb's table is partial and in-frame only. There are some 90,000 clones in the sample; 75% to 90% occur only once, and roughly an eighth lies in the top ten. The specimen was peripheral blood. The receptor source for this set is a human donor in a cohort sampled during active COVID-19.

The V call is TRBV28, the J call TRBJ2-3; 7 bases map to TRBD1. The CDR3 totals 16 residues. The V gene's germline CDR1 is MDHEN and CDR2 SYDVKM. After removal of 8 bases from V and 6 bases from J, the junction contained 17 bases not matched to a gene. Written as DNA, the CDR3 is TGTGCCAGCTCAACCGCCGGGACAGCGCGATGGGATACGCAGTATTTT. Its translation: CASSTAGTARWDTQYF.

Details on this clone: Other DNA sequences from this sample encode an identical CDR3 as well. The chain employs TRBV7-9 and TRBJ1-5; D not resolved. The CDR3 extends over 14 amino acids. Germline CDR1 is SEHNR and CDR2 is FQNEAQ (reference sequence). Trimming removed 5 bases at V and 4 bases at J, with 12 bases between. The CDR3 DNA reads as TGTGCCAGCAGCCTAGGTGGAGGAAATCAGCCCCAGCATTTT. Encoded protein: CASSLGGGNQPQHF. Together with reference TRBV7-9 and TRBJ1-5, the CDR3 gives the full variable domain: DTGVSQNPRHKITKRGQNVTFRCDPISEHNRLYWYRQTLGQGPEFLTYFQNEAQLEKSRLLSDRFSAERPKGSFSTLEIQRTEQGDSAMYLCASSLGGGNQPQHFGDGTRLSIL.

The chain recombines TRBV25-1 with TRBJ1-4; D gene uncertain. Germline lookup yields CDR1 MGHDK and CDR2 SYGVNS. The CDR3 runs 14 residues. Trimming took 1 base from V and 0 from J, leaving 3 bases between them. CDR3 in amino acids: CASSEFATNEKLFF. Written as DNA, the CDR3 is TGTGCCAGCAGTGAATTCGCAACTAATGAAAAACTGTTTTTT. The entire variable domain, with the rest obtained from reference TRBV25-1 and TRBJ1-4, is as follows: EADIYQTPRYLVIGTGKKITLECSQTMGHDKMYWYQQDPGMELHLIHYSYGVNSTEKGDLSSESTVSRIRTEHFPLTLESARPSHTSQYLCASSEFATNEKLFFGSGTQLSVL.

The chain links TRBV7-9 to TRBJ1-5; D unresolved. Trimming removed 5 bases at V and 0 bases at J, with 11 bases between. The CDR3 is 15 amino acids. Per the germline V gene, CDR1 is SEHNR and CDR2 is FQNEAQ (reference sequence). The CDR3 loop is CASSPGEYSNQPQHF. DNA of the CDR3: TGTGCCAGCAGCCCGGGAGAGTATAGCAATCAGCCCCAGCATTTT.

This clone was seen only a few times. The chain joins TRBV7-8 to TRBJ1-5; possible D gene TRBD1, 6 bases. CDR3 length: 16 amino acids. Trimming shortened V by 5 bases and J by 4 bases, and 18 bases separated the two germline ends. The germline CDR1 and CDR2 sequences are SGHVS and FQNEAQ. In DNA, the CDR3 is TGTGCCAGCAGCGCTCTACGGGACATTAATAATCAGCCCCAGCATTTT. It is translated as CASSALRDINNQPQHF.

This chain connects TRBV19 to TRBJ2-2; D is unclear. Looked up from germline, CDR1 is LNHDA and CDR2 is SQIVND (reference sequence). Trimming cost V 7 bases and J 4 bases, with 7 bases left between them. The CDR3 is 12 amino acids. The CDR3 loop is CASTRVTGELFF. DNA of the CDR3: TGTGCCAGTACTCGGGTCACCGGGGAGCTGTTTTTT.

The chain employs TRBV15 and TRBJ2-7, with D possibly being TRBD2 (6 bases). Deletions cut 0 bases from V and 5 bases from J, with 17 bases between. CDR3 length equals 16 residues. The germline V gene encodes CDR1 LNHNV and CDR2 YYDKDF (reference sequence). The CDR3 coding sequence is TGTGCCACCAGCAGAGATTTGAGGCAGGGAGGCCACGAGCAGTACTTC. Protein product: CATSRDLRQGGHEQYF.

This sequence joins TRBV5-6 and TRBJ1-4; D gene ambiguous. This CDR3 is 15 amino acids long. The germline V and J ends were trimmed by 0 bases and 9 bases, with 15 bases remaining between them. CDR1 is SGHDT, CDR2 YYEEEE, per germline. The CDR3 is CASSLAYRGSKKLFF. The CDR3 region has the DNA TGTGCCAGCAGCTTGGCCTATCGGGGATCCAAAAAACTGTTTTTT.

This clone came up once. This rearrangement joins TRBV7-5 to TRBJ2-7; the table's TRBD2 call for D was not verified on the DNA. TRBV7-5 is tagged as a pseudogene. This CDR3 contains 17 residues. CDR3 sequence (DNA): TGTGCCAGAAGCTCGATGGGACTAGCGGGATTCTCCTACGAGCAGTACTTC. This gives the protein CARSSMGLAGFSYEQYF.

The V gene is TRBV9, the J gene TRBJ1-2; weak D call: TRBD1 (5 bases). The V gene lost 4 bases and the J gene lost 5 bases, with 15 bases spanning the gap. Germline V CDR1 and CDR2: SGDLS, YYNGEE. The CDR3 is 14 amino acids. CDR3 amino acids: CASSLRAGPYGYTF. The CDR3 region has the DNA TGTGCCAGCAGCCTAAGGGCAGGGCCTTATGGCTACACCTTC.